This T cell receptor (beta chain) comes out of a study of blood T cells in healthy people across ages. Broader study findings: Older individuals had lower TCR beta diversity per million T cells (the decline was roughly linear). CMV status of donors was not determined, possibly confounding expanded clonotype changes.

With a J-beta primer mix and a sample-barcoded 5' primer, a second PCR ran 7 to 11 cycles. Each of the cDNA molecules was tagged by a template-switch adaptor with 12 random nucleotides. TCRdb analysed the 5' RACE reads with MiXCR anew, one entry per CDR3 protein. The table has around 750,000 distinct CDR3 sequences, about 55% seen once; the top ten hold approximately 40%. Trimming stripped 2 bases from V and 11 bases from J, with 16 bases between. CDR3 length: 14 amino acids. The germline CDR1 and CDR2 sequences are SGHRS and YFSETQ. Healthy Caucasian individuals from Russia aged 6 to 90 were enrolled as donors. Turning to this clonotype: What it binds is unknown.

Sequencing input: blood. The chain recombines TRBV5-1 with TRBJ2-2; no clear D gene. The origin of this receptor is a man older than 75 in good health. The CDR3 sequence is CASSFLGPQFELFF. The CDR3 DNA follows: TGCGCCAGCAGCTTTCTCGGGCCCCAGTTTGAGCTGTTTTTT.